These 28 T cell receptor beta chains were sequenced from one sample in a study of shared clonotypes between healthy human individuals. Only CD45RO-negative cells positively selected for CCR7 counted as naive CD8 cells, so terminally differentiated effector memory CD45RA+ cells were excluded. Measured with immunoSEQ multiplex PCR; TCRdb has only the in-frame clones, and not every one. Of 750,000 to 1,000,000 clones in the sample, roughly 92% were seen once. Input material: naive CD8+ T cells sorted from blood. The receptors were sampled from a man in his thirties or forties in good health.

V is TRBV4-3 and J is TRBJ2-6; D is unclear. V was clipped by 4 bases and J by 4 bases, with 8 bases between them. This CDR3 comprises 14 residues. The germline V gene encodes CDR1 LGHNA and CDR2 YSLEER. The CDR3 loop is CASSRESGANVLTF. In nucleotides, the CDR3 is TGCGCCAGCAGCCGAGAATCAGGGGCCAACGTCCTGACTTTC.

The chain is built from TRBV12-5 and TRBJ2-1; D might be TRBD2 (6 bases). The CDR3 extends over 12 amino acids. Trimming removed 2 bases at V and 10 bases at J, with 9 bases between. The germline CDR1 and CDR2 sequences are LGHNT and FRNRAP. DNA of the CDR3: TGTGCTAGTGGTTTGTTCGGGAGCGAGCAGTTCTTC. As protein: CASGLFGSEQFF. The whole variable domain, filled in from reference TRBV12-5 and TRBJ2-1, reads DARVTQTPRHKVTEMGQEVTMRCQPILGHNTVFWYRQTMMQGLELLAYFRNRAPLDDSGMPKDRFSAEMPDATLATLKIQPSEPRDSAVYFCASGLFGSEQFFGPGTRLTVL.

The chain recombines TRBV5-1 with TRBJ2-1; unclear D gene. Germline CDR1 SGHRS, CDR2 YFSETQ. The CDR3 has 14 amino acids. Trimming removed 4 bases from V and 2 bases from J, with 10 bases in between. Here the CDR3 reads CASSPSNAYNEQFF. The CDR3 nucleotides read TGCGCCAGCAGCCCCAGCAACGCCTACAATGAGCAGTTCTTC.

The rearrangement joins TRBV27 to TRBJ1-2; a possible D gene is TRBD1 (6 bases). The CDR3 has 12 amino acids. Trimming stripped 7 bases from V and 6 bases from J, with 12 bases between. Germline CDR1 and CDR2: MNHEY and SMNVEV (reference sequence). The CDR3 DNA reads TGTGCCAGCAAAAAACAGGGAGATGGCTACACCTTC. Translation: CASKKQGDGYTF.

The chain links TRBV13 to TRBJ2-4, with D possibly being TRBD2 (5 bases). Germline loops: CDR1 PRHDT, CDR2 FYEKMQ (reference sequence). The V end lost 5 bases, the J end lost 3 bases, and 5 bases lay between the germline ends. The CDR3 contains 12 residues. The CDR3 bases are TGTGCCAGCAGCGAGGGCAAAAACATTCAGTACTTC. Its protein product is CASSEGKNIQYF.

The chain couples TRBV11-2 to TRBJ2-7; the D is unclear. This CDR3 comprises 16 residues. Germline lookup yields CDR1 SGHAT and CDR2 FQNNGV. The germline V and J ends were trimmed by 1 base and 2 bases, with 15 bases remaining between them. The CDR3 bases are TGTGCCAGCAGCTTAGGGCGGCGGCACCATACCTACGAGCAGTACTTC. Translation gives CASSLGRRHHTYEQYF.

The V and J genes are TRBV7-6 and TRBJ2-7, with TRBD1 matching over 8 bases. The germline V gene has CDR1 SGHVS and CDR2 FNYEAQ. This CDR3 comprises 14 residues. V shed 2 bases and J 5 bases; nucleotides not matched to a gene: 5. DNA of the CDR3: TGTGCCAGCAGCTTACCGGACAGGGCTGACGAGCAGTACTTC. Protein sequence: CASSLPDRADEQYF.

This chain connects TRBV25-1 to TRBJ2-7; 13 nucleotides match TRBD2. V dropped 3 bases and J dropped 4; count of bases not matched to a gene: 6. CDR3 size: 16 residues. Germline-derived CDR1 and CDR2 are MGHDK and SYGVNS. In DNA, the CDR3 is TGTGCCAGCAGTGAGGGCGCGGGACTAGCGGGATACGAGCAGTACTTC. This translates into CASSEGAGLAGYEQYF.

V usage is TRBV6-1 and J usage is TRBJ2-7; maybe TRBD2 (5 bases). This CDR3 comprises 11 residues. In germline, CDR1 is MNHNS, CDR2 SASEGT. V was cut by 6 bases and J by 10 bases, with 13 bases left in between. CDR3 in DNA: TGTGCCAGCAGGCAGCGGATGGACCAGTACTTC. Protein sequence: CASRQRMDQYF.

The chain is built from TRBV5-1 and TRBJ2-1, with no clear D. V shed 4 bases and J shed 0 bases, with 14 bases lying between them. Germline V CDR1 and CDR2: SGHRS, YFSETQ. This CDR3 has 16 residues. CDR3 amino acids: CASSGSMMSSYNEQFF. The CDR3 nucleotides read TGCGCCAGCAGCGGGTCTATGATGAGCTCCTACAATGAGCAGTTCTTC. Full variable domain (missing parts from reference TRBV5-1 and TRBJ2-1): KAGVTQTPRYLIKTRGQQVTLSCSPISGHRSVSWYQQTPGQGLQFLFEYFSETQRNKGNFPGRFSGRQFSNSRSEMNVSTLELGDSALYLCASSGSMMSSYNEQFFGPGTRLTVL.

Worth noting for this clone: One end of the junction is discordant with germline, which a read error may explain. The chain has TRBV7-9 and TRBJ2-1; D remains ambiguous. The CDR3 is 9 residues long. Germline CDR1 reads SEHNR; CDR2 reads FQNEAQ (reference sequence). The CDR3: CASSPLGVF. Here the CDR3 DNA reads TGTGCCAGCAGCCCTCTTGGGGTCTTC.

The CDR3 spells CASSLQGEETQYF. The CDR3 DNA reads as TGTGCCAGCAGTCTACAAGGAGAAGAGACCCAGTACTTC. This chain links TRBV2 with TRBJ2-5; D uncertain. V was trimmed by 5 bases and J by 3 bases, leaving 10 bases between them. Germline V gene sequence: CDR1 SNHLY, CDR2 FYNNEI. The CDR3 extends over 13 amino acids.

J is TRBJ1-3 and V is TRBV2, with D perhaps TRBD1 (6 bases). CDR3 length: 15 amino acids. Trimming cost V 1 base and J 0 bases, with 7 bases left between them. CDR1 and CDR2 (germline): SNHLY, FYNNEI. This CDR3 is CASSEGQVSGNTIYF. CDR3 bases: TGTGCCAGCAGTGAAGGACAGGTCTCTGGAAACACCATATATTTT. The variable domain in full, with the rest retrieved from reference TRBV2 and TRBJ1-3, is EPEVTQTPSHQVTQMGQEVILRCVPISNHLYFYWYRQILGQKVEFLVSFYNNEISEKSEIFDDQFSVERPDGSNFTLKIRSTKLEDSAMYFCASSEGQVSGNTIYFGEGSWLTVV.

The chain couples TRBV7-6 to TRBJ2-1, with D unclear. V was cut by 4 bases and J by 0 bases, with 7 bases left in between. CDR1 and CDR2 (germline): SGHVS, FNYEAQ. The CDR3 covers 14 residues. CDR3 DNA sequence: TGTGCCAGCAGCTACCTGGGCTCCTACAATGAGCAGTTCTTC. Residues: CASSYLGSYNEQFF.

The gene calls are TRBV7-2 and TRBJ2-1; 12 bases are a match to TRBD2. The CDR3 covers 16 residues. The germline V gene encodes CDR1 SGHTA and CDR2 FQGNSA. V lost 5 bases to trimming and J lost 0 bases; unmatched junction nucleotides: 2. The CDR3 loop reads CASSKTSGSSYNEQFF. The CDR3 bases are TGTGCCAGCAGCAAGACTAGCGGGAGCTCCTACAATGAGCAGTTCTTC.

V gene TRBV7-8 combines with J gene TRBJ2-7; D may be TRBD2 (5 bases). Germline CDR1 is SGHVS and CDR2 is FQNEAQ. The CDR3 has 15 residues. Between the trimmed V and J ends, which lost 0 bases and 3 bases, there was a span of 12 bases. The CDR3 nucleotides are TGTGCCAGCAGCTTAGCGCAGGCAGCGGACTACGAGCAGTACTTC. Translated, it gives CASSLAQAADYEQYF.

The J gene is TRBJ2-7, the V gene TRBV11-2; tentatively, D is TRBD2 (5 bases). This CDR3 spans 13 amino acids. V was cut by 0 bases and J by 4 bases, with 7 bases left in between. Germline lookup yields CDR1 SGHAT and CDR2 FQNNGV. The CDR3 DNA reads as TGTGCCAGCAGCTTAGATCCGGGATACGAGCAGTACTTC. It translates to CASSLDPGYEQYF.

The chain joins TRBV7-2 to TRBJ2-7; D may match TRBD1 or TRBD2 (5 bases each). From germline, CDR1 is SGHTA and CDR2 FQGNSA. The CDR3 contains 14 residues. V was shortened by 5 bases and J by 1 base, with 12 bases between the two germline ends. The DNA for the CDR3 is TGTGCCAGCAGCCTGGGACCGCCTTCCTACGAGCAGTACTTC. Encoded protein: CASSLGPPSYEQYF.

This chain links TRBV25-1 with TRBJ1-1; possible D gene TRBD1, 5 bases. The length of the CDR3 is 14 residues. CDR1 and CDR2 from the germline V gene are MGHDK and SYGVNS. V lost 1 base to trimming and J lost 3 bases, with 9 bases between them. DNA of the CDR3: TGTGCCAGCAGTGAATGGGTAGGGGACACTGAAGCTTTCTTT. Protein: CASSEWVGDTEAFF. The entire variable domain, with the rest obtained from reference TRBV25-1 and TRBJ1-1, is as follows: EADIYQTPRYLVIGTGKKITLECSQTMGHDKMYWYQQDPGMELHLIHYSYGVNSTEKGDLSSESTVSRIRTEHFPLTLESARPSHTSQYLCASSEWVGDTEAFFGQGTRLTVV.

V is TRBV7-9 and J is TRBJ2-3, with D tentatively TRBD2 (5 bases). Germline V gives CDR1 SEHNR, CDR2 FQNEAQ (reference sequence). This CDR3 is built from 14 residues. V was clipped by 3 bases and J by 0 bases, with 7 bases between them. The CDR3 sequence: CASSFERSTDTQYF. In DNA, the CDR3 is TGTGCCAGCAGCTTTGAGCGGAGCACAGATACGCAGTATTTT.

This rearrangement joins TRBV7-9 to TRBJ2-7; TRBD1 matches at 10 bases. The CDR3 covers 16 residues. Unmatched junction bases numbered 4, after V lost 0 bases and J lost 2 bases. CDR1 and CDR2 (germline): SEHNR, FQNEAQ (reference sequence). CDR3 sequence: CASSLARDRGPYEQYF. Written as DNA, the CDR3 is TGTGCCAGCAGCTTAGCGCGGGACAGGGGTCCCTACGAGCAGTACTTC.

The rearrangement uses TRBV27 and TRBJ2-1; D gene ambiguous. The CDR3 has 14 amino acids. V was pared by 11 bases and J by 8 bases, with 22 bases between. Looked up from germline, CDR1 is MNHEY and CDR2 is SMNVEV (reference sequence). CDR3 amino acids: CAAWAAAPLDEQFF. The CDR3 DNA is TGTGCCGCCTGGGCGGCTGCTCCTTTAGATGAGCAGTTCTTC.

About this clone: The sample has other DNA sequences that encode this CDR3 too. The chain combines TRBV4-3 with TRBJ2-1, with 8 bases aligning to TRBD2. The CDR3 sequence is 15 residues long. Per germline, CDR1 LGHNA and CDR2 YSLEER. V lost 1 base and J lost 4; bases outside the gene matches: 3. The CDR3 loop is CASSQGLAGYNEQFF. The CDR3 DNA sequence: TGCGCCAGCAGCCAAGGGCTAGCGGGTTACAATGAGCAGTTCTTC.

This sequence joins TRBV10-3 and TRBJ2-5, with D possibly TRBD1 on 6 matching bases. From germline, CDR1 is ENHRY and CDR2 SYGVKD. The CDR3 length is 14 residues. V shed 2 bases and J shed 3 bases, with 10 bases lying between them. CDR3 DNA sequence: TGTGCCATCAGTGAGCCAGGGGCCGAAGAGACCCAGTACTTC. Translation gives CAISEPGAEETQYF.

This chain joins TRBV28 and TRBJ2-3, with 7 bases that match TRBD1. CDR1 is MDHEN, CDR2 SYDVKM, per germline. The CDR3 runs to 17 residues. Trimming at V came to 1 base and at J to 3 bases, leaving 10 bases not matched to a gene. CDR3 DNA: TGTGCCAGCAGTTTATTGGATAACGGGGACAGTACAGATACGCAGTATTTT. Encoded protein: CASSLLDNGDSTDTQYF.

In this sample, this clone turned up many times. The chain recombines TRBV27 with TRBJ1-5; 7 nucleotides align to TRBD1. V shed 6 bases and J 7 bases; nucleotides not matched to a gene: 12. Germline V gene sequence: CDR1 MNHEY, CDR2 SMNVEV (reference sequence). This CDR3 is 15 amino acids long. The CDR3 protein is CASRKRGRGEQPQHF. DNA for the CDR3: TGTGCCAGCAGAAAAAGGGGGCGCGGGGAGCAGCCCCAGCATTTT.

The CDR3 sequence: CASSSSRGGPYEQYF. The CDR3 DNA reads TGTGCCAGCAGCTCATCCAGGGGGGGCCCGTACGAGCAGTACTTC. The chain links TRBV7-9 to TRBJ2-5; D could derive from TRBD1 or TRBD2 (7 bases each). The J call may be in error: the DNA end matches TRBJ2-7 better. CDR1 and CDR2 from the germline V gene are SEHNR and FQNEAQ (reference sequence). The CDR3 extends over 15 amino acids.

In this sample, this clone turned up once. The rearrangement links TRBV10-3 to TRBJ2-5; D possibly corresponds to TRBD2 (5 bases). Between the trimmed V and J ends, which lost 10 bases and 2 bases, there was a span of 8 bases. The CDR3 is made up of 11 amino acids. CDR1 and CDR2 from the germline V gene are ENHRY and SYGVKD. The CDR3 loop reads CATGGQETQYF. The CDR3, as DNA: TGTGCCACCGGAGGTCAAGAGACCCAGTACTTC.